These T cell receptor beta chains were read from a single sample in a study of blood T cells in healthy people across ages. TCRdb fed the 5' RACE reads into MiXCR, producing one record per CDR3 protein. Found here are hundreds of thousands of distinct CDR3 sequences, about 53% of them singletons; the top ten hold under 50%. The sequenced sample consisted of blood. The receptors shown here come from an elderly man in good health. CDR3s include the opening cysteine and the closing phenylalanine or tryptophan. Fields, in order: clone size, V gene, J gene, CDR3 protein. A clone size is listed for some rows: how often the clone was seen (once, few, many), or a class if it is expanded.

clone_size: .; v_call: TRBV7-2; j_call: TRBJ2-1; cdr3_aa: CASSLSGGLSYNEQFF
clone_size: .; v_call: TRBV20-1; j_call: TRBJ1-1; cdr3_aa: CSASRTGTEAFF
clone_size: .; v_call: TRBV20-1; j_call: .; cdr3_aa: CSARDQRQDTYEQYF
clone_size: few; v_call: TRBV27; j_call: TRBJ2-3; cdr3_aa: CASSFRTGAGTDTQYF
clone_size: .; v_call: TRBV4-2; j_call: TRBJ2-3; cdr3_aa: CASSQTGERTDTQYF
clone_size: .; v_call: TRBV18; j_call: TRBJ2-7; cdr3_aa: CASSPIAGTGEREQYF
clone_size: .; v_call: TRBV21-1; j_call: TRBJ2-3; cdr3_aa: CASSIGGVGTDTQYF
clone_size: few; v_call: TRBV6-5; j_call: TRBJ1-6; cdr3_aa: CASSYSGGPPLHF
clone_size: .; v_call: TRBV4-2; j_call: TRBJ2-7; cdr3_aa: CASSHGKAGVAYEQYF
clone_size: .; v_call: TRBV25-1; j_call: TRBJ1-4; cdr3_aa: CASSDFQGANEKLFF
clone_size: few; v_call: TRBV20-1; j_call: TRBJ1-6; cdr3_aa: CSASRDRVYNSPLHF
clone_size: once; v_call: TRBV6-5; j_call: TRBJ2-7; cdr3_aa: CASSYSITSGKSYEQYF
clone_size: .; v_call: TRBV3-1; j_call: .; cdr3_aa: CASSRRASGKRETQYF
clone_size: .; v_call: TRBV29-1; j_call: TRBJ2-3; cdr3_aa: CSVGGERSNPYTDTQYF
clone_size: few; v_call: TRBV6-5; j_call: TRBJ2-7; cdr3_aa: CASTEVGGGGPYEQYF
clone_size: few; v_call: TRBV20-1; j_call: TRBJ1-1; cdr3_aa: CSANRGDTEAFF
clone_size: once; v_call: TRBV7-3; j_call: TRBJ2-5; cdr3_aa: CASSPGPGLAGPRAQYF
clone_size: .; v_call: TRBV4-2; j_call: TRBJ1-5; cdr3_aa: CASSQTFDRAINQPQHF
clone_size: .; v_call: TRBV4-1; j_call: .; cdr3_aa: CASRPFGDGAETQYF
clone_size: .; v_call: TRBV5-1; j_call: TRBJ2-1; cdr3_aa: CASSSLRTSGRNEQFF
clone_size: few; v_call: TRBV27; j_call: TRBJ2-7; cdr3_aa: CASSLGRRTYEQYF
clone_size: few; v_call: TRBV18; j_call: .; cdr3_aa: CASSPTGTGGLYEQYF
clone_size: .; v_call: TRBV9; j_call: TRBJ1-4; cdr3_aa: CASSLGTGAEKLFF
clone_size: .; v_call: TRBV27; j_call: TRBJ2-7; cdr3_aa: CASSLSSGRPFYEQYF
clone_size: once; v_call: TRBV6-6; j_call: TRBJ2-1; cdr3_aa: CASSSGTSWNEQFF
clone_size: few; v_call: TRBV27; j_call: TRBJ2-7; cdr3_aa: CASSIRTGGYEQYF
clone_size: .; v_call: TRBV29-1; j_call: TRBJ2-1; cdr3_aa: CSVDKGNEQFF
clone_size: few; v_call: TRBV12-3/TRBV12-4; j_call: TRBJ2-1; cdr3_aa: CASSFLSAPYNEQFF
clone_size: once; v_call: TRBV7-6; j_call: TRBJ2-1; cdr3_aa: CASSSTLGTSGRTSYNEQFF
clone_size: .; v_call: TRBV6-5; j_call: TRBJ2-4; cdr3_aa: CASSPTHVAKNIQYF
clone_size: few; v_call: TRBV27; j_call: TRBJ2-6; cdr3_aa: CASSIFAVISGANVLTF
clone_size: .; v_call: TRBV5-5; j_call: TRBJ2-6; cdr3_aa: CASRDTSGANVLTF
clone_size: few; v_call: TRBV12-3/TRBV12-4; j_call: TRBJ2-4; cdr3_aa: CASSPPGQENIQYF
clone_size: few; v_call: TRBV20-1; j_call: TRBJ2-1; cdr3_aa: CSARVGAGAWGEQFF
clone_size: .; v_call: TRBV5-5; j_call: TRBJ2-1; cdr3_aa: CASSLAWTSGSKQFF
clone_size: .; v_call: TRBV18; j_call: TRBJ2-3; cdr3_aa: CASSPIQGADTQYF
clone_size: once; v_call: TRBV24-1; j_call: TRBJ2-5; cdr3_aa: CATSDPRQDQETQYF
clone_size: .; v_call: TRBV25-1; j_call: TRBJ2-1; cdr3_aa: CAVDSGVNEQFF